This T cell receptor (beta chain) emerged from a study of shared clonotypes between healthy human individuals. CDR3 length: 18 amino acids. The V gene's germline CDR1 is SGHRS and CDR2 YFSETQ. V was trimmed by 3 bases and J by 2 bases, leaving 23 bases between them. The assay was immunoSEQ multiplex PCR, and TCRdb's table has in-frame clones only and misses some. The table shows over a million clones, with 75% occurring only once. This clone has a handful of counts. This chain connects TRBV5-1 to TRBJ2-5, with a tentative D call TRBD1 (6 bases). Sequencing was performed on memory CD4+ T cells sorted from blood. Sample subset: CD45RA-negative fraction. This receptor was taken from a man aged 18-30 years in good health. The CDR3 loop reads CASSSLGLRTDSQETQYF. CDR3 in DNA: TGCGCCAGCAGCTCTTTGGGCCTACGGACAGACTCACAAGAGACCCAGTACTTC.